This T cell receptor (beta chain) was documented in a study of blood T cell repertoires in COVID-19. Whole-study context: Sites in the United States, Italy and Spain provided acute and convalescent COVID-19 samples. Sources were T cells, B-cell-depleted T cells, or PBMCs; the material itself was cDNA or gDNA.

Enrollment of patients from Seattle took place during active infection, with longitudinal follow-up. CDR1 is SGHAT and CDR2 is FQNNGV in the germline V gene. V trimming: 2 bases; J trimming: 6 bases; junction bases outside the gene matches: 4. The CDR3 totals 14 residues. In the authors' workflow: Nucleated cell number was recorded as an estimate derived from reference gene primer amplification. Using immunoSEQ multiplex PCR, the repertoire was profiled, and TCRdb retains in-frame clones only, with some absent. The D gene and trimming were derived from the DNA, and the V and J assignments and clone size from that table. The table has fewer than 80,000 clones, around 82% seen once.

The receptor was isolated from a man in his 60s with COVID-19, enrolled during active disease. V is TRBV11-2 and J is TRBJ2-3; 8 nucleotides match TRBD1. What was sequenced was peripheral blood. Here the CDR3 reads CASSLQGAGDTQYF. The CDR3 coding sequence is TGTGCCAGCAGCTTACAGGGGGCCGGGGATACGCAGTATTTT.